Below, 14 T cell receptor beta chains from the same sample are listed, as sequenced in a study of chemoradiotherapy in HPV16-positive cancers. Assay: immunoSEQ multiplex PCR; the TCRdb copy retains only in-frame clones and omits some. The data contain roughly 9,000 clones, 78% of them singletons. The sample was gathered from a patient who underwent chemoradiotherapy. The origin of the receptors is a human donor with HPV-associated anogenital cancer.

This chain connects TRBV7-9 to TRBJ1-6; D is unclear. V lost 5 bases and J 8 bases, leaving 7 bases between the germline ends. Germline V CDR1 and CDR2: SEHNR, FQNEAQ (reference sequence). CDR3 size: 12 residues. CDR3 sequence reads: CASSQSDSPLHF. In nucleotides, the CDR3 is TGTGCCAGCAGCCAGTCGGATTCACCCCTCCACTTT. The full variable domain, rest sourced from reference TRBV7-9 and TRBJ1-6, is DTGVSQNPRHKITKRGQNVTFRCDPISEHNRLYWYRQTLGQGPEFLTYFQNEAQLEKSRLLSDRFSAERPKGSFSTLEIQRTEQGDSAMYLCASSQSDSPLHFGNGTRLTVT.

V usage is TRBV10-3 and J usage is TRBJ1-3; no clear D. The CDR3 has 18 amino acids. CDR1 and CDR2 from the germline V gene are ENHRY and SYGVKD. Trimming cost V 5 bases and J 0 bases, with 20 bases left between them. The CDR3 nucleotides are TGTGCCATCAGTCTAATAAGCGCGACTGCTTCCTCTGGAAACACCATATATTTT. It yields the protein CAISLISATASSGNTIYF.

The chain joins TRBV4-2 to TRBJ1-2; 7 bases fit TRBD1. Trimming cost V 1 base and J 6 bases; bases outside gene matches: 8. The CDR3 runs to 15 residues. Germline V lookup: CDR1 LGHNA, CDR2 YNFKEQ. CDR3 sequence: CASSQGGQRLNGYTF. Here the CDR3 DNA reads TGTGCCAGCAGCCAAGGGGGACAGCGGTTGAATGGCTACACCTTC.

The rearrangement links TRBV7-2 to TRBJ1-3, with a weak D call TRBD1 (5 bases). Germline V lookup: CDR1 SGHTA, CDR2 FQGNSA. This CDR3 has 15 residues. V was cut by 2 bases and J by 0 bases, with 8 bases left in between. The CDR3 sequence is CASSLMTASGNTIYF. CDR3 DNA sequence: TGTGCCAGCAGCTTAATGACAGCCTCTGGAAACACCATATATTTT.

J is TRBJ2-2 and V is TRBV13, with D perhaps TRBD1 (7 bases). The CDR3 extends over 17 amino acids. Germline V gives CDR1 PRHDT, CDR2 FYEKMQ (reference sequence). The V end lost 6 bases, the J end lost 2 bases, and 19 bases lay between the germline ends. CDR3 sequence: CASRRGDSTYNTGELFF. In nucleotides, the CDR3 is TGTGCCAGCAGAAGGGGGGACAGTACGTATAACACCGGGGAGCTGTTTTTT.

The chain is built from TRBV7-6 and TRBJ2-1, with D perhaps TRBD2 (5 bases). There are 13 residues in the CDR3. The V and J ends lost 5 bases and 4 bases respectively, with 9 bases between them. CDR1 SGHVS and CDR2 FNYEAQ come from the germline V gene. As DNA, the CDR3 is TGTGCCAGCAGCCCCGGGAATTACAATGAGCAGTTCTTC. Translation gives CASSPGNYNEQFF. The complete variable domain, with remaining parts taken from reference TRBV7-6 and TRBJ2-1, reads GAGVSQSPRYKVTKRGQDVALRCDPISGHVSLYWYRQALGQGPEFLTYFNYEAQQDKSGLPNDRFSAERPEGSISTLTIQRTEQRDSAMYRCASSPGNYNEQFFGPGTRLTVL.

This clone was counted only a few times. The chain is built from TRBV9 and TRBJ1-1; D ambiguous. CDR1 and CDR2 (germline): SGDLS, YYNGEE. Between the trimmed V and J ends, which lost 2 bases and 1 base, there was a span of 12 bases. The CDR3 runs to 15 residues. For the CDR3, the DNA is TGTGCCAGCAGCGTCCACATTGGGGAGAACACTGAAGCTTTCTTT. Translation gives CASSVHIGENTEAFF.

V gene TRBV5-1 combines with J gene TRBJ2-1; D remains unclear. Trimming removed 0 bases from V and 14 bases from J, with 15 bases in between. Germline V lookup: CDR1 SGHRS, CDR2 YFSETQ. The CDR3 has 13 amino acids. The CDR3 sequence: CASSLALGTLEFF. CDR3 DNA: TGCGCCAGCAGCTTGGCCTTGGGTACCCTAGAGTTCTTC.

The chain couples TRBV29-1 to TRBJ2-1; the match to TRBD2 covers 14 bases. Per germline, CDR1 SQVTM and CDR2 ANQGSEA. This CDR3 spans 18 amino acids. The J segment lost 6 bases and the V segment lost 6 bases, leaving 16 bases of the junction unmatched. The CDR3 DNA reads TGCAGCGTCCCCCCTCGACTAGCGGGGGGGGGAGTCCCCAATGAGCAGTTCTTC. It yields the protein CSVPPRLAGGGVPNEQFF.

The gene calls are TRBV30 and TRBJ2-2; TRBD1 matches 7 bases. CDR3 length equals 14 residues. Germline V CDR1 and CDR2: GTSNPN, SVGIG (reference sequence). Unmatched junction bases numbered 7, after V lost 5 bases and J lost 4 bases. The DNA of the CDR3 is TGTGCCTGGTCCCCCCCAGGGGGCACCGGGGAGCTGTTTTTT. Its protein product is CAWSPPGGTGELFF.

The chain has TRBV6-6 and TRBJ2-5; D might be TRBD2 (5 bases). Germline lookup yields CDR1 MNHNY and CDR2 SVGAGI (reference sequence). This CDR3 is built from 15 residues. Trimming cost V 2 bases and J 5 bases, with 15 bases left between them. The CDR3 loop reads CASSYGRGIWETQYF. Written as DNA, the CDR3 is TGTGCCAGCAGTTACGGACGGGGAATCTGGGAGACCCAGTACTTC.

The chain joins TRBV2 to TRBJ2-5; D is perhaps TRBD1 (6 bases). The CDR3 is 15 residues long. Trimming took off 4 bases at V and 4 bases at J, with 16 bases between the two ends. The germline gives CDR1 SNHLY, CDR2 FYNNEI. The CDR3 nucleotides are TGTGCCAGCAGTGCTTACCGGGACACGGGAGAGACCCAGTACTTC. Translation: CASSAYRDTGETQYF. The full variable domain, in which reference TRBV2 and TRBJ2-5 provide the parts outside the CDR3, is EPEVTQTPSHQVTQMGQEVILRCVPISNHLYFYWYRQILGQKVEFLVSFYNNEISEKSEIFDDQFSVERPDGSNFTLKIRSTKLEDSAMYFCASSAYRDTGETQYFGPGTRLLVL.

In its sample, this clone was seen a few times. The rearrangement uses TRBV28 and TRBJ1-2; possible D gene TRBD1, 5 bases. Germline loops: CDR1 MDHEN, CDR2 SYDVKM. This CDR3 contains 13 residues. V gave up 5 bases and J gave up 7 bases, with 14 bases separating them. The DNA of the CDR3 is TGTGCCAGCAGTGACGCAGGGTATCGTGGCTACACCTTC. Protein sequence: CASSDAGYRGYTF.

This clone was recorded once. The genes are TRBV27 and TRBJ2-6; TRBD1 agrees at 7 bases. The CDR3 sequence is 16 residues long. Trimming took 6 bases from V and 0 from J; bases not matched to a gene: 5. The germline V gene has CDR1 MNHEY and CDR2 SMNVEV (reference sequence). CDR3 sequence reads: CASSPYRGSGANVLTF. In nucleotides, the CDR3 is TGTGCCAGCAGCCCATACAGGGGCTCTGGGGCCAACGTCCTGACTTTC.